This TCR beta chain originates from a study of blood T cell repertoires in COVID-19. In the study overall: The United States, Italy and Spain supplied acute and convalescent COVID-19 samples. T cells, B-cell-depleted T cells, or PBMCs provided the cDNA or gDNA that served as material.

Study processing details: Reference gene primer amplification in the assay estimated nucleated cell counts. Measured with immunoSEQ multiplex PCR; TCRdb has only the in-frame clones, and not every one. Clone size and the V and J calls come from that table; the DNA yielded D and trimming. The top ten hold about 5% of the sample, which has approximately 180,000 clones, 82% seen once. The CDR3 totals 15 residues. The V and J ends lost 3 bases and 4 bases, in that order; junction bases with no gene match: 4. CDR1 is LNHDA and CDR2 is SQIVND in the germline V gene (reference sequence). The sequence was collected from a woman aged 60-75 years with acute COVID-19. The chain has TRBV19 and TRBJ2-3, with 10 positions matching TRBD2. Sequencing used PBMCs or T cells enriched from blood (not recorded which). CDR3 sequence: CASSMASGSSDTQYF. The CDR3 nucleotides read TGTGCCAGTAGTATGGCTAGCGGGAGCTCAGATACGCAGTATTTT. The full variable domain, rest sourced from reference TRBV19 and TRBJ2-3, is DGGITQSPKYLFRKEGQNVTLSCEQNLNHDAMYWYRQDPGQGLRLIYYSQIVNDFQKGDIAEGYSVSREKKESFPLTVTSAQKNPTAFYLCASSMASGSSDTQYFGPGTRLTVL.